This TCR beta chain was sequenced during a study of blood T cell repertoires in COVID-19. Germline assignment: CDR1 SGHAT and CDR2 FQNNGV. The CDR3 loop spans 15 amino acids. Trimming at V came to 0 bases and at J to 3 bases, leaving 2 bases not matched to a gene. Assay used: immunoSEQ multiplex PCR; TCRdb lists only in-frame clones, some missing. Of some 200,000 clones listed, approximately 88% are singletons. The chain combines TRBV11-2 with TRBJ2-1; 7 bases map to TRBD1. The sequence came from a man aged 18 to 29 with acute COVID-19. Input material: PBMCs or T cells enriched from blood (not recorded which). The CDR3 sequence: CASSLDRDSYNEQFF. The DNA for the CDR3 is TGTGCCAGCAGCTTAGATCGGGACAGCTACAATGAGCAGTTCTTC.